This T cell receptor (beta chain) is from a study of CD8+ T cells in alopecia areata. Study context: Female C3H/HeJ mice aged about 6-10 weeks were given skin from C3H/HeJ graft donors, about 6-13 months old, that had spontaneous alopecia.

The sample holds a few counts of this clone. Genes and germline are mouse. The CDR3 extends 4 residues past the end of the read, so its final part is completed from the germline J gene. RNA, once extracted, was reverse transcribed into cDNA for use as the sequencing template. TCRdb keeps only in-frame clones here, not all; method: immunoSEQ multiplex PCR. This sample shows approximately 110,000 clones and no singletons; about 20% rests with the ten largest. Germline values: CDR1 NSHNY, CDR2 SYGAGN. With V trimmed by 2 bases and J by 3 bases, 1 base remained unmatched. This CDR3 region has 15 residues. V usage is TRBV13-1 and J usage is TRBJ2-2; 10 positions agree with TRBD2. The sequenced sample consisted of lesional skin. The receptor was derived from a C3H/HeJ mouse with alopecia areata. This strain's MHC haplotype is H2-k. CDR3 bases read: TGTGCCAGCAGTGAAGACTGGGGGGACACCGGG. It yields the protein CASSEDWGDTG. The CDR3 as a whole reads CASSEDWGDTGQLYF.